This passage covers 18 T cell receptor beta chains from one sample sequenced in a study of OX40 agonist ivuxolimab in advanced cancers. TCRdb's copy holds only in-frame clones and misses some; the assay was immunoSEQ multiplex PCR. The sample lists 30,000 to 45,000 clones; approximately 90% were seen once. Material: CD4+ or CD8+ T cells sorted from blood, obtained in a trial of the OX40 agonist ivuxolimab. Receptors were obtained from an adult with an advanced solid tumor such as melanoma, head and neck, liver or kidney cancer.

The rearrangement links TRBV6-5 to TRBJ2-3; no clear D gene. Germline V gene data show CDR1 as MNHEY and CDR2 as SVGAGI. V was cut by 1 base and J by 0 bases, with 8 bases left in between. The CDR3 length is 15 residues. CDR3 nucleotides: TGTGCCAGCAGTTACTTTACCCCTAGCACAGATACGCAGTATTTT. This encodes CASSYFTPSTDTQYF.

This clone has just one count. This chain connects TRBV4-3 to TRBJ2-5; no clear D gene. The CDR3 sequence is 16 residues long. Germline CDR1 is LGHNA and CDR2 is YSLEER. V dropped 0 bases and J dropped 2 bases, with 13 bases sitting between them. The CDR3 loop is CASSQDPRIRQETQYF. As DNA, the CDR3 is TGCGCCAGCAGCCAAGATCCACGGATACGGCAAGAGACCCAGTACTTC.

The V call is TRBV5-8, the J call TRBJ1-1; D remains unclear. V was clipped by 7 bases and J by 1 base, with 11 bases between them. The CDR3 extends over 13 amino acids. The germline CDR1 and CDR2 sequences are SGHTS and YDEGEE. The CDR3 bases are TGTGCCAGCGCCCAAACACAGAACACTGAAGCTTTCTTT. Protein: CASAQTQNTEAFF.

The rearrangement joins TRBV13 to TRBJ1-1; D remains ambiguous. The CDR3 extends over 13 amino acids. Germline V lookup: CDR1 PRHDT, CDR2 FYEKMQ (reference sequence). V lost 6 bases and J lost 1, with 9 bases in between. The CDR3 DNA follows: TGTGCCAGCAGGAACTTGACGAACACTGAAGCTTTCTTT. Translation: CASRNLTNTEAFF.

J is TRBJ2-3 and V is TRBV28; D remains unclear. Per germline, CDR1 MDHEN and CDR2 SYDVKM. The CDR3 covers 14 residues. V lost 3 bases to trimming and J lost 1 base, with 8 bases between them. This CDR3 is CASSFLSGTDTQYF. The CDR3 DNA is TGTGCCAGCAGTTTTCTTTCAGGCACAGATACGCAGTATTTT.

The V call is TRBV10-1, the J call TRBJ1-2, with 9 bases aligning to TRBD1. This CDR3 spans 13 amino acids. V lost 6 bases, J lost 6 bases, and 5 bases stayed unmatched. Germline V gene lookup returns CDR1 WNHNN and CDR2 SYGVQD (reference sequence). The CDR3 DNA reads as TGCGCCAGCAGATACGACAGGGGGGATGGCTACACCTTC. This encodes CASRYDRGDGYTF.

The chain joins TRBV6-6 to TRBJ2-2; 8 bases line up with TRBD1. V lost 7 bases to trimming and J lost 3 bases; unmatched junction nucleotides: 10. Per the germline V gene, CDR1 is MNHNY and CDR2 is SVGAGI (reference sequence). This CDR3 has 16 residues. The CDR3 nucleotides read TGTGCCAGCACCCTCCCTCGACAGGGGTACACCGGGGAGCTGTTTTTT. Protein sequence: CASTLPRQGYTGELFF.

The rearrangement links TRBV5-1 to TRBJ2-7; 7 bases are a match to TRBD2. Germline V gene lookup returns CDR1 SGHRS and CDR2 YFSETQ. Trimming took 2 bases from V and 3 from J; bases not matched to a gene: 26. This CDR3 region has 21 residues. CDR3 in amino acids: CASSFNRNSEGAGRAFYEQYF. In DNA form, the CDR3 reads TGCGCCAGCAGCTTTAACAGGAACTCCGAGGGAGCTGGGAGGGCCTTCTACGAGCAGTACTTC. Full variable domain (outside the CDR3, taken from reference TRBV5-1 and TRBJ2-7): KAGVTQTPRYLIKTRGQQVTLSCSPISGHRSVSWYQQTPGQGLQFLFEYFSETQRNKGNFPGRFSGRQFSNSRSEMNVSTLELGDSALYLCASSFNRNSEGAGRAFYEQYFGPGTRLTVT.

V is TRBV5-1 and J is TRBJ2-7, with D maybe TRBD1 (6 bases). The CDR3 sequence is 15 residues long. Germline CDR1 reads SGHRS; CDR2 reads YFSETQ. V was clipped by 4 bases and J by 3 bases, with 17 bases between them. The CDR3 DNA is TGCGCCAGCAGCCACAACAGGGACGGAAACTACGAGCAGTACTTC. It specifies CASSHNRDGNYEQYF.

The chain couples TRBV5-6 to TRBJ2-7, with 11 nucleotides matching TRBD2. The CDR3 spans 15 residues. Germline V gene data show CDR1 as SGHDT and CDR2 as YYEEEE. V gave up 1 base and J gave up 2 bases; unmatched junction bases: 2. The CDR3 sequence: CASSLLSGRAYEQYF. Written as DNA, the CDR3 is TGTGCCAGCAGCTTGCTTAGCGGGAGGGCCTACGAGCAGTACTTC.

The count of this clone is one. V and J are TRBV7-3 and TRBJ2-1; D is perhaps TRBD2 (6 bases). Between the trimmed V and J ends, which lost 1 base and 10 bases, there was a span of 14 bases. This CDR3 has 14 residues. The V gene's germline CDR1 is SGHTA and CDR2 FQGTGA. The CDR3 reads CASSLMGGESEQFF. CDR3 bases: TGTGCCAGCAGCTTAATGGGAGGTGAGAGCGAGCAGTTCTTC.

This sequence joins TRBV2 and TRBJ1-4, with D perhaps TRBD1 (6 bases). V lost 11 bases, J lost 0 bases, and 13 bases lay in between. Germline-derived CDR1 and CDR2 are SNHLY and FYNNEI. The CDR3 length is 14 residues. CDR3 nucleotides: TGTGCCGCGGACAGCACGGCAACTAATGAAAAACTGTTTTTT. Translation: CAADSTATNEKLFF.

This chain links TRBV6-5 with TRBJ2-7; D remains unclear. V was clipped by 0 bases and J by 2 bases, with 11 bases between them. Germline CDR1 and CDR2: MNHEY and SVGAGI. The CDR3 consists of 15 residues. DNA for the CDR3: TGTGCCAGCAGTTACTCCTCGTTCGGGCCCTACGAGCAGTACTTC. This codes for CASSYSSFGPYEQYF.

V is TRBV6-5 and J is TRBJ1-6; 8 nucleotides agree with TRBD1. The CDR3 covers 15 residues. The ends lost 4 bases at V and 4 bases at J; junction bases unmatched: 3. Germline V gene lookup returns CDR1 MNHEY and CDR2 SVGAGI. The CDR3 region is CASSSDRGYNSPLHF. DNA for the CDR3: TGTGCCAGCAGTTCCGACAGGGGTTATAATTCACCCCTCCACTTT.

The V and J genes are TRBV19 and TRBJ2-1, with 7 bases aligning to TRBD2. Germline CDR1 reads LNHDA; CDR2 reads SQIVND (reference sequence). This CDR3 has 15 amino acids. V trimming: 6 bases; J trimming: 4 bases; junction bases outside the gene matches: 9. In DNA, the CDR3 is TGTGCCAGTAGCAAGACTAGCAATCCTTACAATGAGCAGTTCTTC. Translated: CASSKTSNPYNEQFF.

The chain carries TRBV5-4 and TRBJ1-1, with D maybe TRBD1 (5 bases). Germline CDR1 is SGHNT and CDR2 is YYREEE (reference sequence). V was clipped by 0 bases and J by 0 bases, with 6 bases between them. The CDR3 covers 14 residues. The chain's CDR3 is CASSLGQMNTEAFF. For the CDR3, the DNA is TGTGCCAGCAGCTTGGGACAGATGAACACTGAAGCTTTCTTT.

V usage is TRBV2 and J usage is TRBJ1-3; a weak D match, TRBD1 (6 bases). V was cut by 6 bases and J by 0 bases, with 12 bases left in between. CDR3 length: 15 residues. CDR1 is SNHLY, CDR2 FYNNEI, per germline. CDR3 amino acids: CASRETGASGNTIYF. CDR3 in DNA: TGTGCCAGCAGGGAGACAGGTGCCTCTGGAAACACCATATATTTT.

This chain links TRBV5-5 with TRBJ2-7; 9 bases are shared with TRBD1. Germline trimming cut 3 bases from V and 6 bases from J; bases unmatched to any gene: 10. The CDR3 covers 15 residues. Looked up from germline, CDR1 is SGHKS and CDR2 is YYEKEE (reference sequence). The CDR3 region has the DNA TGTGCCAGCAGCTGGCCGACCGGACAGGGGCTCGAGCAGTACTTC. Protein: CASSWPTGQGLEQYF.